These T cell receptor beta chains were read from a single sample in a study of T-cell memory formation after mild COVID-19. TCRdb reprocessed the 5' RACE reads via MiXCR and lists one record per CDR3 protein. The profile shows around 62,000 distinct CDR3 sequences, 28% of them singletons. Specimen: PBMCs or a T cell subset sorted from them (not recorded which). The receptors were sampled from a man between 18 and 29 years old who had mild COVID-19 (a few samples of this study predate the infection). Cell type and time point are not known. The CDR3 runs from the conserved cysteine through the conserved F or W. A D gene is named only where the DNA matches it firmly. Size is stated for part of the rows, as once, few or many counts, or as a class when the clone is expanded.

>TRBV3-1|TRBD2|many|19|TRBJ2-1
CASSQDIRETSEFYNEQFF
TGTGCCAGCAGCCAAGATATCAGGGAGACTAGCGAGTTCTACAATGAGCAGTTCTTC
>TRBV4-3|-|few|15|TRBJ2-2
CASSQDPGSTGELFF
TGCGCCAGCAGCCAAGATCCGGGGAGCACCGGGGAGCTGTTTTTT
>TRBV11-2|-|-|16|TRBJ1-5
CASSLAMDNRNQPQHF
TGTGCCAGCAGCTTAGCTATGGACAACCGAAATCAGCCCCAGCATTTT
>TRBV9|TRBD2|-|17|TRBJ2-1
CASSRAPGGGPGNEQFF
TGTGCCAGCAGCCGCGCTCCGGGGGGGGGGCCCGGAAATGAGCAGTTCTTC
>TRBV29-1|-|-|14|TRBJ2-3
CSVEGTSLTDTQYF
TGCAGCGTTGAAGGGACAAGTCTCACAGATACGCAGTATTTT
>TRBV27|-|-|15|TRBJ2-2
CASSLWVENTGELFF
TGTGCCAGCAGTTTATGGGTGGAGAACACCGGGGAGCTGTTTTTT
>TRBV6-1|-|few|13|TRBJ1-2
CASSALGDYGYTF
TGTGCCAGCAGTGCCCTCGGGGACTATGGCTACACCTTC
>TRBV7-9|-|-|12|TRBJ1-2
CASTLQDTGSTF
TGTGCCAGCACCTTACAGGATACAGGGTCCACCTTC
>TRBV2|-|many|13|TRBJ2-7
CASTRSDGYEQYF
TGTGCCAGCACCAGATCGGACGGCTACGAGCAGTACTTC
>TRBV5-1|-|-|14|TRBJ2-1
CASSLFGISNEQFF
TGCGCCAGCAGCTTGTTCGGGATTTCCAATGAGCAGTTCTTC
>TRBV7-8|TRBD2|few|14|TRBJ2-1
CASHNLAGYNEQFF
TGTGCCAGCCATAATCTAGCGGGCTACAATGAGCAGTTCTTC
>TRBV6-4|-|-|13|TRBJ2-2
CASSGSNTGELFF
TGTGCCAGCAGTGGGTCCAACACCGGGGAGCTGTTTTTT
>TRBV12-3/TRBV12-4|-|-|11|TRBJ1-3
CASSLGDTIYF
TGTGCCAGCAGTTTAGGTGACACCATATATTTT
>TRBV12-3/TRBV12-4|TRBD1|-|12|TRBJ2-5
CASRGQGETQYF
TGTGCCAGCAGGGGACAGGGTGAGACCCAGTACTTC
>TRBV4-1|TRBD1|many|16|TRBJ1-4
CASSQDPGTGAEKLFF
TGCGCCAGCAGCCAAGATCCCGGGACAGGGGCGGAAAAACTGTTTTTT
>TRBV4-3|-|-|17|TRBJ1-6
CASSQVGPAGANSPLHF
TGCGCCAGCAGCCAAGTAGGTCCGGCAGGGGCCAATTCACCCCTCCACTTT
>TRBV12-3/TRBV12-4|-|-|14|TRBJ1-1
CASSLKQTWAEAFF
TGTGCCAGCAGTTTAAAACAGACCTGGGCTGAAGCTTTCTTT
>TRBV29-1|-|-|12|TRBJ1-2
CSVPGPLYGYTF
TGCAGCGTCCCGGGGCCTCTCTATGGCTACACCTTC
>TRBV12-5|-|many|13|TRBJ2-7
CASGLEGFNEQYF
TGTGCTAGTGGTTTGGAGGGGTTCAACGAGCAGTACTTC
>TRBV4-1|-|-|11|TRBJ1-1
CASSVYGEAFF
TGCGCCAGCAGCGTGTACGGTGAAGCTTTCTTT
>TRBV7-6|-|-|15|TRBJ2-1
CASSLERSSYNEQFF
TGTGCCAGCAGCTTAGAACGGAGCTCCTACAATGAGCAGTTCTTC
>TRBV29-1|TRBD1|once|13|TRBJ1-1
CSVETGFGTEAFF
TGCAGCGTGGAGACAGGGTTCGGCACTGAAGCTTTCTTT
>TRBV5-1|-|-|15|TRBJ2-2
CASSIGDRNTGELFF
TGCGCCAGCAGCATTGGGGATAGGAACACCGGGGAGCTGTTTTTT
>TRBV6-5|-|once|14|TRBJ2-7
CASSLRQDLYEQYF
TGTGCCAGCAGTTTGAGGCAGGACCTCTACGAGCAGTACTTC
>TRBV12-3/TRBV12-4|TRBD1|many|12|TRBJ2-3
CASRDRGDTQYF
TGTGCCAGCAGAGACAGGGGAGATACGCAGTATTTT
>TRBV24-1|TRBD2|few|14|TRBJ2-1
CATSKAGEYNEQFF
TGTGCCACCAGTAAGGCGGGGGAGTACAATGAGCAGTTCTTC
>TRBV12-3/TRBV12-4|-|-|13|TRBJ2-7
CASSFGSAYEQYF
TGTGCCAGCAGTTTCGGGTCGGCATACGAGCAGTACTTC
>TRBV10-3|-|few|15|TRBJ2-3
CAISDPQLSTDTQYF
TGTGCCATCAGTGATCCCCAACTTAGCACAGATACGCAGTATTTT
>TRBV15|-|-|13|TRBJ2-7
CATSRDGDYEQYF
TGTGCCACCAGCAGGGACGGAGACTACGAGCAGTACTTC
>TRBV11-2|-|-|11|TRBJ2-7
CASSGYYEQYF
TGTGCCAGTAGCGGTTACTACGAGCAGTACTTC
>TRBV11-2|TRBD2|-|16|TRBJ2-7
CASSSPRTSGGYEQYF
TGTGCCAGCAGCTCCCCAAGGACTAGCGGGGGTTACGAGCAGTACTTC
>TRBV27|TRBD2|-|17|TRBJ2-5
CASSSPSGGAGQETQYF
TGTGCCAGCAGTAGTCCGAGCGGGGGGGCGGGTCAAGAGACCCAGTACTTC
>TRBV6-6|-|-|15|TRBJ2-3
CASSSSWAFTDTQYF
TGTGCCAGCAGTTCCTCCTGGGCGTTCACAGATACGCAGTATTTT